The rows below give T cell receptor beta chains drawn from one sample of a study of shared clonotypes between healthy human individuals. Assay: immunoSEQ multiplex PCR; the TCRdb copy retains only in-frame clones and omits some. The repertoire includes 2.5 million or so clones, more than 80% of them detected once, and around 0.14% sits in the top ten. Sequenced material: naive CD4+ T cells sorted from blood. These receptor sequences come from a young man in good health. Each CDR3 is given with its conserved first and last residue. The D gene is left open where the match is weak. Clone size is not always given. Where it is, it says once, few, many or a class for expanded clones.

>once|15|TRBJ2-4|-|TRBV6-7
TGTGCCAGCAGTTACTTGGACTTAGCCAAAAACATTCAGTACTTC
CASSYLDLAKNIQYF
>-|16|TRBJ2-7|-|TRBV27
TGTGCCAGCAGCCAATCAACAGGGATTCGTAGCTACGAGCAGTACTTC
CASSQSTGIRSYEQYF
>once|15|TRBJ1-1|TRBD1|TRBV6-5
TGTGCCAGCAGTCGACAGGGGGCCCAGAACACTGAAGCTTTCTTT
CASSRQGAQNTEAFF
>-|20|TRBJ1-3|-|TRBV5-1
TGCGCCAGCAGCGTCAAACCGGTCGGCGGCGTGGAACGGTCTGGAAACACCATATATTTT
CASSVKPVGGVERSGNTIYF
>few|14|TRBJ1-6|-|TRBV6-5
TGTGCCAGCAGTTACGAGTCCAATAATTCACCCCTCCACTTT
CASSYESNNSPLHF
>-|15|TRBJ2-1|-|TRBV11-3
TGTGCCAGCAGCTTAAACGGGGCAGGGCCCGATGAGCAGTTCTTC
CASSLNGAGPDEQFF
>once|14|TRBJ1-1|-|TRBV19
TGTGCCAGTAGTATATTCGGGCAGAACACTGAAGCTTTCTTT
CASSIFGQNTEAFF
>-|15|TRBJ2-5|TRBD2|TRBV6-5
TGTGCCAGCAGTTACTCGACGGGGGGACGAGAGACCCAGTACTTC
CASSYSTGGRETQYF
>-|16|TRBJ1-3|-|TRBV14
TGTGCCAGCAGCCAAGGCGGACAGTACTCTGGAAACACCATATATTTT
CASSQGGQYSGNTIYF
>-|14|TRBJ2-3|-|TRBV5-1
TGCGCCAGCAGCTCGCATCGTCCTGGCGATACGCAGTATTTT
CASSSHRPGDTQYF
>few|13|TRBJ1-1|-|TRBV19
TGTGCCAGTAGTATAACCGGGGCCACTGAAGCTTTCTTT
CASSITGATEAFF
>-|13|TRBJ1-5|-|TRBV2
TGTGCCACCCGGAGGGATAGCAATCAGCCCCAGCATTTT
CATRRDSNQPQHF
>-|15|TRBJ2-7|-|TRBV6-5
TGTGCCAGCAGTACCAAGGGGGGAAGCTCCTACGAGCAGTACTTC
CASSTKGGSSYEQYF
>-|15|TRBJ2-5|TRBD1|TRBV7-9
TGTGCCAGCAGCCCCCGACAGGGACGACAAGAGACCCAGTACTTC
CASSPRQGRQETQYF
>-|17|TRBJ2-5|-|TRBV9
TGTGCCAGCAGCTCTCATACCGCGGGCTGGGGGGCAGAGACCCAGTACTTC
CASSSHTAGWGAETQYF
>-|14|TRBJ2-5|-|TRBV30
TGTGCCTGGAGTGTAAACCCCCCATCGGAGACCCAGTACTTC
CAWSVNPPSETQYF
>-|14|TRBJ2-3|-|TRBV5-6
TGTGCCAGCAGCTTGGACTCTAGGGTCGATACGCAGTATTTT
CASSLDSRVDTQYF
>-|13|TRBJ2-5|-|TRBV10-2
TGCGCCAGCAGTGAGTTAGGGTCCAGGACCCAGTACTTC
CASSELGSRTQYF
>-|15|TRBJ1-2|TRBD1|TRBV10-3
TGTGCCATCAGTACCCGGACAGGGGGCGCCTATGGCTACACCTTC
CAISTRTGGAYGYTF
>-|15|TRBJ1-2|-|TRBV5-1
TGCGCCAGCAGCTTGGATGCACCCACTAACTATGGCTACACCTTC
CASSLDAPTNYGYTF
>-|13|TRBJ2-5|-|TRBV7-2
TGTGCCAGCAGCTTAGCTGGGTGGGAGACCCAGTACTTC
CASSLAGWETQYF
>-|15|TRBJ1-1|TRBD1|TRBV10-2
TGCGCCAGCATGGGACAGGGGGTACGGAACACTGAAGCTTTCTTT
CASMGQGVRNTEAFF
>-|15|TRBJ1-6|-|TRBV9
TGTGCCAGCAGCCGCGTTGTTGGTGAAGATTCACCCCTCCACTTT
CASSRVVGEDSPLHF
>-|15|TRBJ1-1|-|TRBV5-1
TGCGCCAGCAGCTTCTCCGGGACGCAGGGCACTGAAGCTTTCTTT
CASSFSGTQGTEAFF
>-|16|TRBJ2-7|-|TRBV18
TGTGCCAGCTCACCAATTTTGCAGGCACGCTCCTACGAGCAGTACTTC
CASSPILQARSYEQYF
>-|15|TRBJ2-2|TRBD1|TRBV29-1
TGCAGCGCCCGACAGGGGGCCGCGAACACCGGGGAGCTGTTTTTT
CSARQGAANTGELFF
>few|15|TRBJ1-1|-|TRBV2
TGTGCCAGCAGTGAAAGGAGGGGGTCGGTCACTGAAGCTTTCTTT
CASSERRGSVTEAFF
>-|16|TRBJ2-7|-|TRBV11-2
TGTGCCAGCAGTACTACCTTTAGGACTGTATCCTACGAGCAGTACTTC
CASSTTFRTVSYEQYF
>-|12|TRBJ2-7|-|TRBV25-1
TGTGCCAGCAGCGGGGACGCTTACGAGCAGTACTTC
CASSGDAYEQYF
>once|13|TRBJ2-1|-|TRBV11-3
TGTGCCAGCAGCCCTTTTTCCTGGAGTGAGCAGTTCTTC
CASSPFSWSEQFF
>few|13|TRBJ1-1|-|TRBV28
TGTGCCAGCAGCCGGGGGTACAACACTGAAGCTTTCTTT
CASSRGYNTEAFF
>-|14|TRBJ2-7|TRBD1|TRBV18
TGTGCCAGCTCACCAAGACAGGGTTCCTACGAGCAGTACTTC
CASSPRQGSYEQYF
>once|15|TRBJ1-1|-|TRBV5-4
TGTGCCAGCAGCAGTACCAGGCGTTTGAACACTGAAGCTTTCTTT
CASSSTRRLNTEAFF
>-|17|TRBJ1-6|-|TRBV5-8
TGTGCCAGCAGCTTGGCCGGTTCAGGTCAGGCTAATTCACCCCTCCACTTT
CASSLAGSGQANSPLHF
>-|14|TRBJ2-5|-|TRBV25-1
TGTGCCAGCAGTGGCTCGGGGGGCCGCGAGACCCAGTACTTC
CASSGSGGRETQYF
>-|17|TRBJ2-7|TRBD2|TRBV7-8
TGTGCCAGCAGCTTAGAAGTCCCTAGCGGGATACGGTACGAGCAGTACTTC
CASSLEVPSGIRYEQYF
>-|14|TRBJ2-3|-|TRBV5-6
TGTGCCAGCAGCTTAGGGCTCGGCACAGATACGCAGTATTTT
CASSLGLGTDTQYF
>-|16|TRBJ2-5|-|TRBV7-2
TGTGCCAGCAGCTTAGGGGGAGGCTCAGGGAAAGAGACCCAGTACTTC
CASSLGGGSGKETQYF
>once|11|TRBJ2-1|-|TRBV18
TGTGCCACGTCGGAAGGAGATGAGCAGTTCTTC
CATSEGDEQFF
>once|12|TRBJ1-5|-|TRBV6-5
TGTGCTACACAGGGTCGCAATCAGCCCCAGCATTTT
CATQGRNQPQHF
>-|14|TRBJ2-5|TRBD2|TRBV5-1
TGCGCCAGCAGCGCGGGGGGGCCTAAAGAGACCCAGTACTTC
CASSAGGPKETQYF
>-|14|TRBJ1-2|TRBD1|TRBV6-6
TGTGCCAGCAATCAGGGGGGCCCTAACTATGGCTACACCTTC
CASNQGGPNYGYTF
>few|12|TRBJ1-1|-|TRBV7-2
TGTGCCAGCAGCTTAGACAAGGGAGAAGCTTTCTTT
CASSLDKGEAFF
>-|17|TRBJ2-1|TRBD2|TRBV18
TGTGCCAGCTCACCCCCTAGAGCTAGCGGGGGTTCCAATGAGCAGTTCTTC
CASSPPRASGGSNEQFF
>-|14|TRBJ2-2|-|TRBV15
TGTGCCACCAGCAGAGTAGGGGGTCCCGGGGAGCTGTTTTTT
CATSRVGGPGELFF
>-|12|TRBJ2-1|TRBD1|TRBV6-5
TGTGCCAGCAGTCCCACAGGGGGCCAGCAGTTCTTC
CASSPTGGQQFF
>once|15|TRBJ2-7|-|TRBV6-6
TGTGCCAGCAGGGGGCTAGGGGGGGTAACCTACGAGCAGTACTTC
CASRGLGGVTYEQYF
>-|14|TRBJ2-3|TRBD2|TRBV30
TGTGCCTGGAGAGTAGCGGGAGTTAAAGATACGCAGTATTTT
CAWRVAGVKDTQYF
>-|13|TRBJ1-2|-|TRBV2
TGTGCCAGCAGTGAAGCGCTTAATTTTGGCTACACCTTC
CASSEALNFGYTF
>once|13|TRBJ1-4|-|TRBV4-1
TGCGCCAGCAGCGGGACCTTGAGTGAAAAACTGTTTTTT
CASSGTLSEKLFF
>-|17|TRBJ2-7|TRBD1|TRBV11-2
TGTGCCAGCAGCTTACTCTCCGGGACAGGGGGTCCCTACGAGCAGTACTTC
CASSLLSGTGGPYEQYF